This TCR beta chain originates from a study of blood T cell repertoires in COVID-19. Germline V gives CDR1 SGHRS, CDR2 YFSETQ. V was clipped by 0 bases and J by 1 base; unmatched bases: 9. The CDR3 sequence is 17 residues long. Clones were read by immunoSEQ multiplex PCR, and TCRdb kept only the in-frame ones, dropping some. This sample has about 140,000 clones, with 85% to 90% found just once. The specimen sequenced was peripheral blood. The rearrangement links TRBV5-1 to TRBJ1-1; TRBD1 aligns across 7 bases. This sequence originates from a woman aged 80 or over with acute or convalescent COVID-19. CDR3 DNA sequence: TGCGCCAGCAGCTTGGAGGGACAGACCCAGGAGAACACTGAAGCTTTCTTT. Protein product: CASSLEGQTQENTEAFF. The full variable domain, in which reference TRBV5-1 and TRBJ1-1 provide the parts outside the CDR3, is KAGVTQTPRYLIKTRGQQVTLSCSPISGHRSVSWYQQTPGQGLQFLFEYFSETQRNKGNFPGRFSGRQFSNSRSEMNVSTLELGDSALYLCASSLEGQTQENTEAFFGQGTRLTVV.